One sample yielded the 27 T cell receptor beta chains listed below, sequenced in a study of blood T cell repertoires in COVID-19. Measured with immunoSEQ multiplex PCR; TCRdb has only the in-frame clones, and not every one. The repertoire holds about 55,000 clones, around 85% seen once, with under 20% in the top ten. Sequencing input: peripheral blood. The receptor source for this set is a human donor in a cohort sampled during active COVID-19.

J is TRBJ1-3 and V is TRBV30, with 7 bases that match TRBD1. V gave up 4 bases and J gave up 1 base; unmatched junction bases: 4. CDR1 and CDR2 from the germline V gene are GTSNPN and SVGIG (reference sequence). The CDR3 covers 14 residues. The CDR3 DNA reads as TGTGCCTGGACTCAGGGACAGTCTGGAAACACCATATATTTT. Amino acid sequence: CAWTQGQSGNTIYF. Based on the CDR3 plus reference TRBV30 and TRBJ1-3, the full variable domain is SQTIHQWPATLVQPVGSPLSLECTVEGTSNPNLYWYRQAAGRGLQLLFYSVGIGQISSEVPQNLSASRPQDRQFILSSKKLLLSDSGFYLCAWTQGQSGNTIYFGEGSWLTVV.

V and J are TRBV28 and TRBJ1-2; 7 positions agree with TRBD1. V was clipped by 6 bases and J by 5 bases; unmatched bases: 9. Germline assignment: CDR1 MDHEN and CDR2 SYDVKM. The CDR3 contains 14 residues. CDR3 DNA sequence: TGTGCCAGCAGCACGACAGGGCTCCTTTATGGCTACACCTTC. Translation: CASSTTGLLYGYTF.

This clone showed up just once. CDR3 loop: CASSFSDMNQPQHF. Written as DNA, the CDR3 is TGTGCCAGCAGCTTCTCAGACATGAATCAGCCCCAGCATTTT. The chain combines TRBV7-9 with TRBJ1-5; no reliable D call. This CDR3 spans 14 amino acids. V lost 3 bases and J 4 bases, leaving 10 bases between the germline ends. Looked up from germline, CDR1 is SEHNR and CDR2 is FQNEAQ (reference sequence).

The chain is built from TRBV6-5 and TRBJ2-1; possibly TRBD1 for D (6 bases). Germline V CDR1 and CDR2: MNHEY, SVGAGI. The CDR3 is made up of 14 amino acids. V gave up 7 bases and J gave up 10 bases, with 20 bases separating them. CDR3 nucleotide sequence: TGTGCCAGCACCCTTAACAGGGATATACGAGAGCAGTTCTTC. The encoded protein is CASTLNRDIREQFF.

The J gene is TRBJ1-1, the V gene TRBV3-1 (or the pseudogene TRBV3-2); D possibly corresponds to TRBD1 (5 bases). The germline V gene encodes CDR1 LGHDT and CDR2 YNNKEL (reference sequence). The CDR3 is made up of 14 amino acids. V lost 4 bases and J 0 bases, leaving 9 bases between the germline ends. CDR3 nucleotides: TGTGCCAGCAGCCGATCGACAGTGAACACTGAAGCTTTCTTT. Protein: CASSRSTVNTEAFF.

Only a few counts were recorded for this clone. This chain links TRBV2 with TRBJ1-5, with 8 nucleotides matching TRBD1. The length of the CDR3 is 14 residues. V lost 6 bases and J lost 3; bases outside the gene matches: 4. Germline CDR1 SNHLY, CDR2 FYNNEI. CDR3 protein: CASSDRGVNQPQHF. For the CDR3, the DNA is TGTGCCAGCAGCGACAGGGGAGTCAATCAGCCCCAGCATTTT.

The rearrangement joins TRBV11-2 to TRBJ1-1; 12 bases agree with TRBD1. Germline trimming cut 5 bases from V and 0 bases from J; bases unmatched to any gene: 7. Germline CDR1 reads SGHAT; CDR2 reads FQNNGV. The CDR3 contains 17 residues. CDR3 bases: TGTGCCAGCAGCAAACTCCGGGACAGGGGGCTGAACACTGAAGCTTTCTTT. Its protein is CASSKLRDRGLNTEAFF. Full variable domain (missing parts from reference TRBV11-2 and TRBJ1-1): EAGVAQSPRYKIIEKRQSVAFWCNPISGHATLYWYQQILGQGPKLLIQFQNNGVVDDSQLPKDRFSAERLKGVDSTLKIQPAKLEDSAVYLCASSKLRDRGLNTEAFFGQGTRLTVV.

This clone was observed a handful of times. This sequence joins TRBV25-1 and TRBJ1-2; D unresolved. CDR3 size: 13 residues. The V and J ends lost 3 bases and 5 bases respectively, with 10 bases between them. CDR1 MGHDK and CDR2 SYGVNS come from the germline V gene. CDR3 nucleotides: TGTGCCAGCAGTGATACCCCAGATTATGGCTACACCTTC. It encodes CASSDTPDYGYTF.

The V gene is TRBV7-9, the J gene TRBJ2-1; no firm D call. V lost 5 bases, J lost 0 bases, and 23 bases lay in between. Germline values: CDR1 SEHNR, CDR2 FQNEAQ (reference sequence). The CDR3 has 19 residues. The CDR3 reads CASSPYYSVDLSSYNEQFF. The DNA for the CDR3 is TGTGCCAGCAGCCCGTATTACTCCGTCGACTTAAGCTCCTACAATGAGCAGTTCTTC.

The rearrangement uses TRBV6-5 and TRBJ2-2; 8 bases fit TRBD2. Trimming cost V 4 bases and J 11 bases; bases outside gene matches: 9. The CDR3 is made up of 14 amino acids. CDR1 is MNHEY, CDR2 SVGAGI, per germline. The DNA for the CDR3 is TGTGCCAGCAGTTGGCTAGCGGGCTCCCTAGAGCTGTTTTTT. Amino acid sequence: CASSWLAGSLELFF.

CDR3 sequence (DNA): TGTGCCAGTTCGAGAGGGCCCAGCTCCTACGAGCAGTACTTC. This codes for CASSRGPSSYEQYF. This chain connects TRBV18 to TRBJ2-7, with D perhaps TRBD2 (5 bases). Germline CDR1 and CDR2: KGHSH and LQKENI. The CDR3 is made up of 14 amino acids. Trimming removed 9 bases at V and 0 bases at J, with 15 bases between. The whole variable domain, filled in from reference TRBV18 and TRBJ2-7, reads NAGVMQNPRHLVRRRGQEARLRCSPMKGHSHVYWYRQLPEEGLKFMVYLQKENIIDESGMPKERFSAEFPKEGPSILRIQQVVRGDSAAYFCASSRGPSSYEQYFGPGTRLTVT.

The chain has TRBV7-2 and TRBJ2-1, with D tentatively TRBD2 (5 bases). Deletions cut 1 base from V and 7 bases from J, with 14 bases between. This CDR3 has 15 amino acids. CDR1 is SGHTA and CDR2 is FQGNSA in the germline V gene. In DNA form, the CDR3 reads TGTGCCAGCAGCTTAGAGGCGGGCGCCCCTAATGAGCAGTTCTTC. Its translation: CASSLEAGAPNEQFF.

V gene TRBV5-5 combines with J gene TRBJ1-3; D gene uncertain. Deletions cut 0 bases from V and 2 bases from J, with 6 bases between. The CDR3 consists of 14 residues. CDR1 is SGHKS, CDR2 YYEKEE, per germline (reference sequence). The CDR3 region is CASSLAYTGNTIYF. In nucleotides, the CDR3 is TGTGCCAGCAGCTTGGCTTATACTGGAAACACCATATATTTT.

V and J are TRBV11-2 and TRBJ2-7, with 9 bases fitting TRBD2. The CDR3 length is 17 residues. Trimming removed 2 bases from V and 4 bases from J; junction bases left unmatched: 12. CDR1 is SGHAT and CDR2 is FQNNGV in the germline V gene. The CDR3 reads CASSLLVSGSILYEQYF. CDR3 sequence (DNA): TGTGCCAGCAGCTTACTCGTTAGCGGGAGTATCCTATACGAGCAGTACTTC.

The chain links TRBV27 to TRBJ2-1; TRBD2 matches at 9 bases. Germline CDR1 and CDR2: MNHEY and SMNVEV (reference sequence). This CDR3 is 15 amino acids long. V shed 5 bases, J shed 5 bases, and the junction held 7 bases outside the gene matches. DNA for the CDR3: TGTGCCAGCAGTCTGTGGGTAGCGGGGGACAATGAGCAGTTCTTC. It encodes CASSLWVAGDNEQFF.

This clone was seen a few times. CDR3 loop: CASSRHPADGYTF. The CDR3 DNA sequence: TGTGCCAGCAGTAGGCACCCCGCGGATGGCTACACCTTC. V usage is TRBV25-1 and J usage is TRBJ1-2; no definite D call. The CDR3 has 13 amino acids. Germline V gene data show CDR1 as MGHDK and CDR2 as SYGVNS. The V gene lost 5 bases and the J gene lost 6 bases, with 13 bases spanning the gap.

The chain combines TRBV2 with TRBJ1-6, with a tentative D call TRBD1 (5 bases). This CDR3 has 13 residues. Germline CDR1 SNHLY, CDR2 FYNNEI. Trimming pared 6 bases from V and 11 bases from J, leaving 14 bases between. The CDR3 region is CASRGTREAPLHF. The CDR3 DNA reads as TGTGCCAGCAGGGGGACGAGGGAGGCACCCCTCCACTTT. Full variable domain (missing parts from reference TRBV2 and TRBJ1-6): EPEVTQTPSHQVTQMGQEVILRCVPISNHLYFYWYRQILGQKVEFLVSFYNNEISEKSEIFDDQFSVERPDGSNFTLKIRSTKLEDSAMYFCASRGTREAPLHFGNGTRLTVT.

The chain combines TRBV27 with TRBJ1-2; TRBD1 matches 8 bases. The germline CDR1 and CDR2 sequences are MNHEY and SMNVEV (reference sequence). The CDR3 runs 11 residues. J lost 7 bases, V lost 10 bases, and 5 bases had no gene match. DNA for the CDR3: TGTGCCACGACAGGGGCGGGTGGCTACACCTTC. Protein product: CATTGAGGYTF.

This clone was observed a few times. The chain recombines TRBV5-4 with TRBJ1-1, with D possibly matching TRBD1 (5 bases). V was pared by 0 bases and J by 11 bases, with 14 bases between. The V gene's germline CDR1 is SGHNT and CDR2 YYREEE (reference sequence). This CDR3 is built from 13 residues. The CDR3: CASSLVESGRAFF. CDR3 sequence (DNA): TGTGCCAGCAGCTTGGTAGAGTCAGGGCGGGCTTTCTTT.

Here the CDR3 reads CASMNRADTQYF. CDR3 DNA: TGTGCCAGCATGAACAGGGCAGATACGCAGTATTTT. The V call is TRBV2, the J call TRBJ2-3; D is possibly TRBD1 (6 bases). V shed 7 bases and J shed 4 bases, with 9 bases lying between them. Germline CDR1 reads SNHLY; CDR2 reads FYNNEI. The CDR3 covers 12 residues.

V is TRBV18 and J is TRBJ1-6; D not resolved. The V gene lost 3 bases and the J gene lost 1 base, with 13 bases spanning the gap. The CDR3 contains 17 residues. Looked up from germline, CDR1 is KGHSH and CDR2 is LQKENI. The CDR3 here is CASSPGRDGSYNSPLHF. CDR3 bases: TGTGCCAGCTCACCTGGCCGCGACGGGTCCTATAATTCACCCCTCCACTTT.

The chain couples TRBV2 to TRBJ1-1; D uncertain. This CDR3 comprises 11 residues. Trimming stripped 4 bases from V and 4 bases from J, with 4 bases between. The germline CDR1 and CDR2 sequences are SNHLY and FYNNEI. The CDR3: CASSGLTEAFF. CDR3 sequence (DNA): TGTGCCAGCAGTGGACTCACTGAAGCTTTCTTT.

The chain links TRBV11-1 to TRBJ1-4; tentative D call: TRBD1 (6 bases). V was trimmed by 5 bases and J by 2 bases, leaving 9 bases between them. This CDR3 is built from 14 residues. Looked up from germline, CDR1 is SGHAT and CDR2 is FQDESV (reference sequence). CDR3 nucleotides: TGTGCCAGCAGCCTAGGACAGACTAATGAAAAACTGTTTTTT. Translation: CASSLGQTNEKLFF.

The rearrangement joins TRBV19 to TRBJ1-6; a possible D gene is TRBD1 (6 bases). V lost 11 bases and J lost 7, with 15 bases in between. The length of the CDR3 is 13 residues. CDR1 and CDR2 from the germline V gene are LNHDA and SQIVND (reference sequence). The chain's CDR3 is CASQGQGNSPLHF. Written as DNA, the CDR3 is TGTGCCTCTCAGGGGCAGGGGAATTCACCCCTCCACTTT.

This rearrangement joins TRBV3-1 (or the pseudogene TRBV3-2) to TRBJ2-7, with 8 bases identical to TRBD2. The V segment lost 1 base and the J segment 5 bases; nucleotides outside the gene matches: 10. Germline CDR1 reads LGHDT; CDR2 reads YNNKEL (reference sequence). This CDR3 comprises 16 residues. Here the CDR3 reads CASSQAPRGGGNEQYF. CDR3 nucleotides: TGTGCCAGCAGCCAAGCTCCCCGGGGGGGAGGGAACGAGCAGTACTTC.

The chain carries TRBV6-6 and TRBJ1-1, with TRBD1 matching 8 bases. The germline gives CDR1 MNHNY, CDR2 SVGAGI (reference sequence). V dropped 7 bases and J dropped 6; count of bases not matched to a gene: 7. The CDR3 spans 13 residues. The CDR3 is CASILDRGPEAFF. For the CDR3, the DNA is TGTGCCAGCATACTAGACAGGGGCCCTGAAGCTTTCTTT.

This chain joins TRBV28 and TRBJ2-6, with a weak D call TRBD2 (5 bases). The CDR3 covers 15 residues. Germline values: CDR1 MDHEN, CDR2 SYDVKM. CDR3 protein: CADSVGVNGANVLTF. The CDR3 coding sequence is TGTGCGGACTCAGTTGGGGTAAATGGGGCCAACGTCCTGACTTTC.